Included here is one TCR beta chain sequence, with context. Its antigen remains unidentified. These data belong to a study of CXCR3-negative and CXCR3-positive naive CD8 T cells. Whole-study results and caveats: TRB CDR3s of CXCR3-positive naive cells were more hydrophobic than those of CXCR3-negative naive cells. Naive cells that were CXCR3-negative or CXCR3-positive used TRBV-TRBJ genes alike, while memory cells diverged.

The TRB libraries of cDNA were built by UMI-labeled 5' RACE. TCRdb reworked the 5' RACE reads into one entry per CDR3 protein, no DNA. The listing records 130,000 or so distinct CDR3 sequences. The clonotype was recovered from a human donor in good health. Some clones in this sample may be carry-over from other donors' samples. What was sequenced was naive CXCR3- CD8+ T cells from blood. Subset in this sample: CD45RO-CCR7+CD27+CD95- naive CD8+ T cells lacking CXCR3 (TNR3-).

The CDR3 loop is CASSESRGRGHEQYF. The V and J genes are TRBV10-2 and TRBJ2-7; TCRdb's D gene call, TRBD1, goes unchecked for lack of DNA. The germline gives CDR1 WSHSY, CDR2 SAAADI. The CDR3 extends over 15 amino acids.